One and the same sample provided the 10 T cell receptor beta chains below, sequenced in a study of monozygotic twins with inflammatory bowel disease. From the 5' RACE reads, TCRdb lists one entry per CDR3 protein and no DNA. The table lists about 150,000 distinct CDR3 sequences. Sequenced material: blood. The receptors were sampled from a human donor with ulcerative colitis or Crohn's disease, or a healthy co-twin of an affected twin (not recorded which).

V usage is TRBV20-1 and J usage is TRBJ2-1; TCRdb gives TRBD2 as the D gene, but with no DNA this cannot be confirmed. The germline CDR1 and CDR2 sequences are DFQATT and SNEGSKA (reference sequence). This CDR3 contains 15 residues. Here the CDR3 reads CSASSGRAGANEQFF.

The genes are TRBV5-1 and TRBJ2-1. Germline CDR1 SGHRS, CDR2 YFSETQ. CDR3 length: 16 residues. The CDR3 sequence: CASSFLQGSSYNEQFF. The complete variable domain, with remaining parts taken from reference TRBV5-1 and TRBJ2-1, reads KAGVTQTPRYLIKTRGQQVTLSCSPISGHRSVSWYQQTPGQGLQFLFEYFSETQRNKGNFPGRFSGRQFSNSRSEMNVSTLELGDSALYLCASSFLQGSSYNEQFFGPGTRLTVL.

This chain connects TRBV5-1 to TRBJ2-2. This CDR3 has 16 amino acids. Germline values: CDR1 SGHRS, CDR2 YFSETQ. CDR3 region: CASSFRTGPNTGELFF.

The CDR3 loop reads CASRDWEPGYEQYF. The genes are TRBV28 and TRBJ2-7; TCRdb names TRBD1, which stays unverified in the absence of DNA. The CDR3 is 14 amino acids. Germline V gene sequence: CDR1 MDHEN, CDR2 SYDVKM.

This rearrangement joins TRBV20-1 to TRBJ2-7; TCRdb proposes TRBD2, but this gene call is untestable without DNA. The CDR3 extends over 13 amino acids. Germline assignment: CDR1 DFQATT and CDR2 SNEGSKA (reference sequence). CDR3 amino acids: CSARDQRGNEQYF.

The chain joins TRBV5-4 to TRBJ1-3. This CDR3 contains 15 residues. Germline CDR1 reads SGHNT; CDR2 reads YYREEE (reference sequence). The CDR3: CASTLTPSSGNTIYF.

This CDR3 reads CASSLNRDTEAFF. V and J are TRBV5-1 and TRBJ1-1; TCRdb proposes TRBD1, but this gene call is untestable without DNA. The CDR3 covers 13 residues. The germline gives CDR1 SGHRS, CDR2 YFSETQ.

The chain links TRBV24-1 to TRBJ2-1; TCRdb selects TRBD2, and the lack of DNA leaves this call unchecked. Germline values: CDR1 KGHDR, CDR2 SFDVKD. The CDR3 runs to 18 residues. CDR3 loop: CATATGTSGASSYNEQFF.

J is TRBJ1-2 and V is TRBV6-1. Looked up from germline, CDR1 is MNHNS and CDR2 is SASEGT. There are 12 residues in the CDR3. CDR3 amino acids: CASKWLDYGYTF.

This chain connects TRBV5-1 to TRBJ2-2; TCRdb's D call of TRBD1 is untestable without DNA. CDR3 length equals 16 residues. Germline V gene sequence: CDR1 SGHRS, CDR2 YFSETQ. The chain's CDR3 is CASSLDSPANTGELFF.